Listed below are T cell receptor beta chains from one sample, sequenced in a study of radiotherapy plus CTLA-4 blockade in lung cancer. Clones were sequenced by immunoSEQ multiplex PCR, and TCRdb holds only the in-frame ones, with some missing. The sample has tens of thousands of clones; 70% to 80% are singletons. Here the sequenced sample was peripheral blood, taken from a patient treated with radiotherapy plus ipilimumab. The receptors were sampled from a human donor with non-small cell lung cancer who had stable disease on radiotherapy plus ipilimumab. The CDR3 runs from the conserved cysteine through the conserved F or W. D genes are given only for firm matches. Not every row has a clone size; where given, it reads once, few, many or a size class.

j_call: TRBJ1-1
d_call: NA
v_call: TRBV7-2
clone_size: once
cdr3_aa: CASSLELNTEAFF
cdr3_nt: TGTGCCAGCAGCTTAGAGCTGAACACTGAAGCTTTCTTT

j_call: TRBJ2-5
d_call: TRBD1
v_call: TRBV2
clone_size: NA
cdr3_aa: CASSPWTGGRRETQYF
cdr3_nt: TGTGCCAGCAGCCCCTGGACAGGGGGGCGTAGGGAGACCCAGTACTTC

j_call: TRBJ1-3
d_call: TRBD1
v_call: TRBV2
clone_size: NA
cdr3_aa: CASSAGGGSGNTIYF
cdr3_nt: TGTGCCAGCAGTGCAGGGGGCGGCTCTGGAAACACCATATATTTT

j_call: TRBJ2-7
d_call: NA
v_call: TRBV6-5
clone_size: NA
cdr3_aa: CASSLGASTHEQYF
cdr3_nt: TGTGCCAGCAGCCTCGGGGCCTCCACCCACGAGCAGTACTTC

j_call: TRBJ1-2
d_call: NA
v_call: TRBV2
clone_size: NA
cdr3_aa: CASSESGNGYTF
cdr3_nt: TGTGCCAGCAGTGAATCGGGGAATGGCTACACCTTC

j_call: TRBJ2-7
d_call: TRBD2
v_call: TRBV4-1
clone_size: NA
cdr3_aa: CASSQAVSGGPYEQYF
cdr3_nt: TGCGCCAGCAGCCAAGCGGTTAGCGGGGGGCCTTACGAGCAGTACTTC

j_call: TRBJ1-1
d_call: NA
v_call: TRBV10-1
clone_size: NA
cdr3_aa: CASSERGLGFEAFF
cdr3_nt: TGCGCCAGCAGTGAGAGAGGGCTGGGCTTTGAAGCTTTCTTT

j_call: TRBJ1-2
d_call: TRBD1
v_call: TRBV6-1
clone_size: few
cdr3_aa: CASSATGDYGYTF
cdr3_nt: TGTGCCAGCAGTGCAACAGGGGACTATGGCTACACCTTC

j_call: TRBJ2-1
d_call: TRBD1
v_call: TRBV6-6
clone_size: medium-sized
cdr3_aa: CASSGQGLNEQFF
cdr3_nt: TGTGCCAGCAGTGGACAGGGACTTAATGAGCAGTTCTTC

j_call: TRBJ1-4
d_call: NA
v_call: TRBV19
clone_size: NA
cdr3_aa: CASSQGYSEKLFF
cdr3_nt: TGTGCCAGTAGCCAGGGATATAGTGAAAAACTGTTTTTT

j_call: TRBJ1-1
d_call: TRBD1
v_call: TRBV14
clone_size: once
cdr3_aa: CASSPGYRGSGWLLNTEAFF
cdr3_nt: TGTGCCAGCAGCCCGGGATACAGGGGATCGGGTTGGCTGTTGAACACTGAAGCTTTCTTT

j_call: TRBJ2-5
d_call: NA
v_call: TRBV19
clone_size: NA
cdr3_aa: CASRVVGAPQETQYF
cdr3_nt: TGTGCCAGTAGAGTCGTCGGGGCGCCCCAAGAGACCCAGTACTTC

j_call: TRBJ1-2
d_call: NA
v_call: TRBV19
clone_size: NA
cdr3_aa: CASSKGINYGYTF
cdr3_nt: TGTGCCAGTAGTAAGGGGATTAACTATGGCTACACCTTC

j_call: TRBJ2-7
d_call: TRBD1
v_call: TRBV11-2
clone_size: NA
cdr3_aa: CASSLEGPDRGLAEQYF
cdr3_nt: TGTGCCAGCAGCTTAGAGGGGCCGGACAGGGGGTTGGCCGAGCAGTACTTC

j_call: TRBJ1-6
d_call: NA
v_call: TRBV30
clone_size: NA
cdr3_aa: CAWSVGTYNSPLHF
cdr3_nt: TGTGCCTGGAGTGTAGGCACTTATAATTCACCCCTCCACTTT

j_call: TRBJ1-1
d_call: NA
v_call: TRBV11-3
clone_size: NA
cdr3_aa: CASSLGSGRAEAFF
cdr3_nt: TGTGCCAGCAGCTTAGGCTCAGGGCGGGCTGAAGCTTTCTTT

j_call: TRBJ2-3
d_call: TRBD2
v_call: TRBV27
clone_size: NA
cdr3_aa: CASSSGLSGVDTQYF
cdr3_nt: TGTGCCAGCTCTTCGGGTCTGAGCGGGGTAGATACGCAGTATTTT

j_call: TRBJ1-1
d_call: NA
v_call: TRBV25-1
clone_size: few
cdr3_aa: CASSDPWDLSEAFF
cdr3_nt: TGTGCCAGCAGTGACCCCTGGGACTTATCTGAAGCTTTCTTT

j_call: TRBJ1-3
d_call: NA
v_call: TRBV10-1
clone_size: once
cdr3_aa: CASSESGTGNTIYF
cdr3_nt: TGCGCCAGCAGTGAGTCAGGGACTGGAAACACCATATATTTT

j_call: TRBJ1-1
d_call: NA
v_call: TRBV5-1
clone_size: few
cdr3_aa: CASSQGRSEAFF
cdr3_nt: TGCGCCAGCAGCCAGGGTAGATCTGAAGCTTTCTTT

j_call: TRBJ1-1
d_call: NA
v_call: TRBV7-9
clone_size: NA
cdr3_aa: CASSLWGENTEAFF
cdr3_nt: TGTGCCAGCAGCTTATGGGGGGAGAACACTGAAGCTTTCTTT

j_call: TRBJ2-1
d_call: NA
v_call: TRBV27
clone_size: NA
cdr3_aa: CASSPRGGAFYEQFF
cdr3_nt: TGTGCCAGCAGTCCTAGAGGGGGGGCCTTTTATGAGCAGTTCTTC

j_call: TRBJ2-5
d_call: TRBD2
v_call: TRBV7-2
clone_size: NA
cdr3_aa: CASSLEEGTRETQYF
cdr3_nt: TGTGCCAGCAGCTTAGAGGAGGGGACTAGGGAGACCCAGTACTTC

j_call: TRBJ2-2
d_call: NA
v_call: TRBV7-7
clone_size: NA
cdr3_aa: CASSLVENTGELFF
cdr3_nt: TGTGCCAGCAGCTTAGTAGAGAACACCGGGGAGCTGTTTTTT

j_call: TRBJ1-2
d_call: TRBD1
v_call: TRBV5-4
clone_size: few
cdr3_aa: CASSLQGWDGYTF
cdr3_nt: TGTGCCAGCAGCTTACAGGGGTGGGATGGCTACACCTTC

j_call: TRBJ2-2
d_call: TRBD1
v_call: TRBV11-2
clone_size: NA
cdr3_aa: CASSPRQGRNTGELFF
cdr3_nt: TGTGCCAGCAGCCCACGACAGGGGCGGAACACCGGGGAGCTGTTTTTT

j_call: TRBJ2-7
d_call: TRBD1
v_call: TRBV18
clone_size: NA
cdr3_aa: CASSPPGQGNDEQYF
cdr3_nt: TGTGCCAGCTCACCTCCGGGACAGGGGAACGACGAGCAGTACTTC

j_call: TRBJ2-2
d_call: NA
v_call: TRBV6-5
clone_size: NA
cdr3_aa: CASSYSNVVTGELFF
cdr3_nt: TGTGCCAGCAGTTACTCGAATGTGGTCACCGGGGAGCTGTTTTTT

j_call: TRBJ1-3
d_call: NA
v_call: TRBV15
clone_size: NA
cdr3_aa: CATSREGRLSGNTIYF
cdr3_nt: TGTGCCACCAGCAGAGAAGGGCGGCTCTCTGGAAACACCATATATTTT

j_call: TRBJ1-2
d_call: NA
v_call: TRBV29-1
clone_size: NA
cdr3_aa: CSVQQNYGYTF
cdr3_nt: TGCAGCGTACAGCAAAACTATGGCTACACCTTC

j_call: TRBJ1-1
d_call: TRBD1
v_call: TRBV19
clone_size: NA
cdr3_aa: CASSGSGGTEAFF
cdr3_nt: TGTGCCAGTAGTGGCTCAGGGGGCACTGAAGCTTTCTTT

j_call: TRBJ2-2
d_call: NA
v_call: TRBV9
clone_size: NA
cdr3_aa: CASSVGPGANTGELFF
cdr3_nt: TGTGCCAGCAGCGTAGGCCCGGGCGCGAACACCGGGGAGCTGTTTTTT

j_call: TRBJ1-2
d_call: NA
v_call: TRBV6-1
clone_size: few
cdr3_aa: CASSEWRQKGHGYTF
cdr3_nt: TGTGCCAGCAGTGAATGGAGGCAGAAAGGGCATGGCTACACCTTC

j_call: TRBJ1-5
d_call: NA
v_call: TRBV9
clone_size: NA
cdr3_aa: CASSVGAEPQHF
cdr3_nt: TGTGCCAGCAGCGTGGGGGCAGAGCCCCAGCATTTT

j_call: TRBJ1-6
d_call: NA
v_call: TRBV4-1
clone_size: NA
cdr3_aa: CASSQGSSYNSPLHF
cdr3_nt: TGCGCCAGCAGCCAAGGTAGCTCCTATAATTCACCCCTCCACTTT

j_call: TRBJ2-1
d_call: NA
v_call: TRBV7-2
clone_size: NA
cdr3_aa: CASSLAAGANEQFF
cdr3_nt: TGTGCCAGCAGCTTAGCGGCTGGCGCTAATGAGCAGTTCTTC

j_call: TRBJ2-1
d_call: TRBD1
v_call: TRBV5-1
clone_size: NA
cdr3_aa: CASRGTGGNEQFF
cdr3_nt: TGCGCCAGCCGAGGGACAGGTGGCAATGAGCAGTTCTTC

j_call: TRBJ2-3
d_call: NA
v_call: TRBV6-1
clone_size: NA
cdr3_aa: CASSDPDLFDTQYF
cdr3_nt: TGTGCCAGCAGTGATCCGGACCTTTTTGATACGCAGTATTTT

j_call: TRBJ1-2
d_call: NA
v_call: TRBV7-9
clone_size: NA
cdr3_aa: CASSSVSGGYGYTF
cdr3_nt: TGTGCCAGCAGCTCCGTAAGCGGGGGTTATGGCTACACCTTC

j_call: TRBJ1-2
d_call: NA
v_call: TRBV20-1
clone_size: NA
cdr3_aa: CSVEGEEGYTF
cdr3_nt: TGCAGTGTAGAAGGGGAGGAGGGCTACACCTTC

j_call: TRBJ2-3
d_call: TRBD1
v_call: TRBV18
clone_size: NA
cdr3_aa: CASSRGGADTQYF
cdr3_nt: TGTGCCAGCTCACGAGGGGGCGCAGATACGCAGTATTTT

j_call: TRBJ2-2
d_call: TRBD1
v_call: TRBV28
clone_size: NA
cdr3_aa: CASGRDRVLTGELFF
cdr3_nt: TGTGCCAGCGGCCGGGACAGGGTCCTCACCGGGGAGCTGTTTTTT

j_call: TRBJ1-5
d_call: NA
v_call: TRBV5-4
clone_size: NA
cdr3_aa: CASSFADRSDQPQHF
cdr3_nt: TGTGCCAGCAGCTTCGCCGACAGGTCGGATCAGCCCCAGCATTTT

j_call: TRBJ2-6
d_call: NA
v_call: TRBV6-1
clone_size: NA
cdr3_aa: CASRLGWAGANVLTF
cdr3_nt: TGTGCCAGCAGGCTCGGGTGGGCTGGGGCCAACGTCCTGACTTTC

j_call: TRBJ1-2
d_call: NA
v_call: TRBV28
clone_size: NA
cdr3_aa: CASRATGYGYTF
cdr3_nt: TGTGCCAGCAGGGCAACAGGCTATGGCTACACCTTC

j_call: TRBJ2-7
d_call: NA
v_call: TRBV10-1
clone_size: once
cdr3_aa: CASSDGSPEQYF
cdr3_nt: TGCGCCAGCAGCGACGGGAGTCCCGAGCAGTACTTC

j_call: TRBJ1-2
d_call: NA
v_call: TRBV28
clone_size: NA
cdr3_aa: CASRSGTQNYGYTF
cdr3_nt: TGTGCCAGCAGATCCGGGACTCAGAACTATGGCTACACCTTC

j_call: TRBJ2-7
d_call: NA
v_call: TRBV14
clone_size: NA
cdr3_aa: CASSHSLVSSSYEQYF
cdr3_nt: TGTGCCAGCAGCCATTCTCTTGTCTCCAGCTCCTACGAGCAGTACTTC

j_call: TRBJ2-1
d_call: TRBD2
v_call: TRBV11-2
clone_size: NA
cdr3_aa: CASTPWKAGELISYNEQFF
cdr3_nt: TGTGCCAGCACCCCATGGAAAGCGGGGGAGCTTATCTCCTACAATGAGCAGTTCTTC

j_call: TRBJ2-1
d_call: TRBD2
v_call: TRBV27
clone_size: NA
cdr3_aa: CASSLASGGGEQFF
cdr3_nt: TGTGCCAGCAGTTTAGCTAGCGGGGGGGGAGAGCAGTTCTTC

j_call: TRBJ2-2
d_call: NA
v_call: TRBV6-4
clone_size: NA
cdr3_aa: CASSDRDSGELFF
cdr3_nt: TGTGCCAGCAGTGACAGGGACTCCGGGGAGCTGTTTTTT

j_call: TRBJ2-4
d_call: NA
v_call: TRBV19
clone_size: NA
cdr3_aa: CASSINEFGGRMHIQYF
cdr3_nt: TGTGCCAGTAGTATAAATGAATTTGGGGGGCGTATGCACATTCAGTACTTC

j_call: TRBJ2-5
d_call: TRBD2
v_call: TRBV7-8
clone_size: NA
cdr3_aa: CASWGAGGLQETQYF
cdr3_nt: TGTGCCAGTTGGGGCGCGGGGGGCCTCCAAGAGACCCAGTACTTC

j_call: TRBJ1-6
d_call: NA
v_call: TRBV6-5
clone_size: NA
cdr3_aa: CASSTPTTLGSPLHF
cdr3_nt: TGTGCCAGCAGTACCCCGACGACGTTGGGATCACCCCTCCACTTT

j_call: TRBJ2-3
d_call: NA
v_call: TRBV27
clone_size: NA
cdr3_aa: CASSRQAGPFRDTQYF
cdr3_nt: TGTGCCAGCAGCCGCCAGGCGGGCCCCTTCAGGGATACGCAGTATTTT

j_call: TRBJ1-4
d_call: NA
v_call: TRBV4-1
clone_size: NA
cdr3_aa: CASSQAAGYSEKLFF
cdr3_nt: TGCGCCAGCAGCCAAGCAGCAGGGTACAGTGAAAAACTGTTTTTT

j_call: TRBJ1-4
d_call: NA
v_call: TRBV7-2
clone_size: NA
cdr3_aa: CASSSGTAAEKLFF
cdr3_nt: TGTGCCAGCAGTTCCGGGACGGCCGCTGAAAAACTGTTTTTT

j_call: TRBJ1-5
d_call: NA
v_call: TRBV6-5
clone_size: once
cdr3_aa: CASSSRGGYQPQHF
cdr3_nt: TGTGCCAGCAGTTCCCGAGGGGGGTATCAGCCCCAGCATTTT

j_call: TRBJ2-1
d_call: NA
v_call: TRBV7-2
clone_size: NA
cdr3_aa: CAIELALQREQFF
cdr3_nt: TGTGCCATTGAACTCGCACTCCAAAGAGAGCAGTTCTTC